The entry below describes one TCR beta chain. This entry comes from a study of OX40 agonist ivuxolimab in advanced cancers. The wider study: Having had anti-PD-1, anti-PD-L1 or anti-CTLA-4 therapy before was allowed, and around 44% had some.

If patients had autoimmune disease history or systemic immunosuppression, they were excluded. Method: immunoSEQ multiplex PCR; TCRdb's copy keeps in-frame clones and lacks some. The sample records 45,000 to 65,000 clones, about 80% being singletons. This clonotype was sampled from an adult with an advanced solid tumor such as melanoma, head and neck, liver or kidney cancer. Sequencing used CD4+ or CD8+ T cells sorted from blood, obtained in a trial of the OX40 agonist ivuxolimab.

The CDR3 DNA sequence: TGTGCCAGCAGCGGGATAGTGACTAGCGGGGTTCAAGAGACCCAGTACTTC. It is translated as CASSGIVTSGVQETQYF. The V call is TRBV5-6, the J call TRBJ2-5, with TRBD2 matching 11 bases. Germline CDR1 reads SGHDT; CDR2 reads YYEEEE. This CDR3 contains 17 residues. Germline trimming cut 4 bases from V and 2 bases from J; bases unmatched to any gene: 10.